These 6 T cell receptor beta chains came from one sample sequenced in a study of CD8 T cells in Susac syndrome. It was with random hexamers that roughly 0.45 to 1 ug RNA was reverse transcribed. MiXCR, applied by TCRdb to the immunoSEQ multiplex PCR reads, yields one record per CDR3 protein. The sample lists fewer than 150,000 distinct CDR3 sequences; more than 75% were seen once. The sequencing input was CD8+ T cells from PBMCs. These receptors all come from a human donor with multiple sclerosis.

The chain uses TRBV25-1 and TRBJ1-1; perhaps TRBD1 as D (5 bases). The CDR3 extends over 16 amino acids. Looked up from germline, CDR1 is MGHDK and CDR2 is SYGVNS. V lost 4 bases and J lost 5, with 20 bases in between. CDR3 sequence: CASSVGVGGWGTEAFF. Written as DNA, the CDR3 is TGTGCCAGCAGTGTTGGAGTTGGAGGCTGGGGGACTGAAGCTTTCTTT.

This chain links TRBV14 with TRBJ2-1; 7 bases match TRBD2. The germline CDR1 and CDR2 sequences are SGHDN and FVKESK. CDR3 length: 12 residues. The V segment lost 0 bases and the J segment 10 bases; nucleotides outside the gene matches: 0. CDR3 DNA: TGTGCCAGCAGCCAAGAGGGACTAGAGCAGTTCTTC. This encodes CASSQEGLEQFF.

This sequence joins TRBV28 and TRBJ2-7; D may be TRBD1 (5 bases). Deletions cut 6 bases from V and 3 bases from J, with 15 bases between. This CDR3 comprises 14 residues. Per the germline V gene, CDR1 is MDHEN and CDR2 is SYDVKM. CDR3 DNA: TGTGCCAGCAGAAATACCCAGGGTGGCTACGAGCAGTACTTC. It encodes CASRNTQGGYEQYF.

This clonotype was recorded once. The chain employs TRBV29-1 and TRBJ2-3; D might be TRBD1 or TRBD2, each matching 5 bases. The CDR3 sequence is 11 residues long. V lost 4 bases and J 4 bases, leaving 6 bases between the germline ends. Germline lookup yields CDR1 SQVTM and CDR2 ANQGSEA. CDR3 sequence (DNA): TGCAGCGTTGTGGGGGCAGATACGCAGTATTTT. Translating gives CSVVGADTQYF.

V is TRBV28 and J is TRBJ2-5; D tentatively fits TRBD1 or TRBD2 (5 bases each). The CDR3 consists of 14 residues. In germline, CDR1 is MDHEN, CDR2 SYDVKM. Deletions cut 6 bases from V and 3 bases from J, with 14 bases between. The CDR3 DNA is TGTGCCAGCAGCCAGGGTTTGGAGGAAGAGACCCAGTACTTC. Protein: CASSQGLEEETQYF.

The V gene is TRBV27, the J gene TRBJ2-2, with D perhaps matching TRBD2 (5 bases). Trimming took off 2 bases at V and 2 bases at J, with 6 bases between the two ends. CDR1 MNHEY and CDR2 SMNVEV come from the germline V gene (reference sequence). CDR3 length equals 14 residues. CDR3 sequence reads: CASSLEGNTGELFF. The DNA for the CDR3 is TGTGCCAGCAGTTTAGAGGGTAACACCGGGGAGCTGTTTTTT.